This T cell receptor (beta chain) was obtained from a study of cytomegalovirus exposure and HLA in healthy donors. Trimming removed 5 bases from V and 1 base from J, with 8 bases in between. Germline V gene data show CDR1 as MNHNY and CDR2 as SVGAGI (reference sequence). The CDR3 is made up of 14 amino acids. In the PCR, 60 Vbeta and 13 Jbeta primers were used. The repertoire was sequenced with immunoSEQ multiplex PCR; TCRdb's copy has only in-frame clones and lacks some. Found here are about 130,000 clones, 70% to 80% of them singletons; the top ten hold about 3.4%. The sample taken for sequencing was PBMCs. V gene TRBV6-6 combines with J gene TRBJ1-4; D is uncertain. The origin of this receptor is a man under 40 in good health and CMV-seronegative. The CDR3 reads CASSPPGTNEKLFF. Here the CDR3 DNA reads TGTGCCAGCAGTCCACCGGGAACTAATGAAAAACTGTTTTTT.